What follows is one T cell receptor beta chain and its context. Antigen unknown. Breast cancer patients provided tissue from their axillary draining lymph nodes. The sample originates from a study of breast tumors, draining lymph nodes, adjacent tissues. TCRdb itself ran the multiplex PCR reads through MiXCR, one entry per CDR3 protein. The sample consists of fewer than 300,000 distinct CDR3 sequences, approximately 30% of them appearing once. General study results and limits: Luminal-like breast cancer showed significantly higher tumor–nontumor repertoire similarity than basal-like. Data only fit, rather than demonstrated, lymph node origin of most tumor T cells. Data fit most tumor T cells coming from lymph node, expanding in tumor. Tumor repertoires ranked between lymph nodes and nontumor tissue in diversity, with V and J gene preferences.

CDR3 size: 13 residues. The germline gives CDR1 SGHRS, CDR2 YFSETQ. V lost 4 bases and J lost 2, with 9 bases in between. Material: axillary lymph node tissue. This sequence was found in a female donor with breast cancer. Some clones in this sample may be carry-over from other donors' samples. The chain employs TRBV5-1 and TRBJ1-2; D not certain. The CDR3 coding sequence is TGCGCCAGCAGCCAAATCGGGAACTATGGCTACACCTTC. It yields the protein CASSQIGNYGYTF.